What follows are 3 T cell receptor beta chains derived from one specimen sequenced in a study of blood T cell repertoires in COVID-19. Profiling relied on immunoSEQ multiplex PCR, and the TCRdb table lists in-frame clones only, not all of them. Of about 220,000 clones listed, 86% are singletons. The sequencing sample was made of PBMCs or T cells enriched from blood (not recorded which). The origin of the receptors is a woman aged 40 to 49 with acute COVID-19.

This clone came up once. The V gene is TRBV7-6, the J gene TRBJ2-7; TRBD2 aligns across 11 bases. The CDR3 consists of 21 residues. V shed 5 bases, J shed 0 bases, and the junction held 21 bases outside the gene matches. Germline CDR1 and CDR2: SGHVS and FNYEAQ. The CDR3, as DNA: TGTGCCAGCAGCCCCCAAAGGAGGTCCGCTAGCGGGGGGCTGAGCTCCTACGAGCAGTACGTC. Residues: CASSPQRRSASGGLSSYEQYV.

This sequence joins TRBV19 and TRBJ1-1, with a tentative D call TRBD1 (5 bases). V was pared by 3 bases and J by 4 bases, with 12 bases between. CDR1 and CDR2 from the germline V gene are LNHDA and SQIVND (reference sequence). This CDR3 comprises 14 residues. The DNA for the CDR3 is TGTGCCAGTAGTATCGCGGGGCGAGGCACTGAAGCTTTCTTT. Its protein is CASSIAGRGTEAFF.

V gene TRBV4-3 combines with J gene TRBJ1-1, with D unclear. The CDR3 is 15 residues long. V shed 3 bases and J shed 1 base, with 12 bases lying between them. CDR1 is LGHNA, CDR2 YSLEER, per germline. The CDR3 spells CASSQSLGANTEAFF. As DNA, the CDR3 is TGCGCCAGCAGCCAGTCCCTGGGCGCGAACACTGAAGCTTTCTTT.